The present TCR beta chain was sequenced within a study of shared clonotypes between healthy human individuals. Study-wide findings and caveats: In contrast to clonotypes shared by all four donors, non-shared clonotypes had lower generation probabilities. Clonotypes that were shared across a few donors made up 4% to 6% of naive CD4 clonotypes.

Turning to this clone: Its antigen is still unknown.

V gave up 1 base and J gave up 6 bases, with 12 bases separating them. This CDR3 has 14 amino acids. Looked up from germline, CDR1 is SNHLY and CDR2 is FYNNEI. Data came from immunoSEQ multiplex PCR; TCRdb stores just in-frame clones and leaves some out. The sample carries roughly 2,000,000 clones, about 95% recorded once. Only CD45RO-negative cells positively selected for CCR7 counted as naive CD8 cells, so terminally differentiated effector memory CD45RA+ cells were excluded. The sample was naive CD8+ T cells sorted from blood. This TCR was sampled from a man between 18 and 29 years old in good health. The chain combines TRBV2 with TRBJ1-2; a possible D gene is TRBD1 (5 bases). The CDR3 region has the DNA TGTGCCAGCAGTGAAGGGCAGGGAGGGGATGGCTACACCTTC. This gives the protein CASSEGQGGDGYTF.